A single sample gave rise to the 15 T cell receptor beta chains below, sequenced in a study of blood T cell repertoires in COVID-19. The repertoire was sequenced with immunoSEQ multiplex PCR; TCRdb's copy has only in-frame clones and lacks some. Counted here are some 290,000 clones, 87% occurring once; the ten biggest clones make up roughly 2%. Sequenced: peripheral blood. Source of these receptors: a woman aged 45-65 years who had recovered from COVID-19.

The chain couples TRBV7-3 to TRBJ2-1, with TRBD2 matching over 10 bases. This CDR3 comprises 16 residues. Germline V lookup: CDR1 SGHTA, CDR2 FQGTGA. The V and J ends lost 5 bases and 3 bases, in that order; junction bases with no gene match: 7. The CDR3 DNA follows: TGTGCCAGCAGCGCCACCACTAGCGGGATCTACAATGAGCAGTTCTTC. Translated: CASSATTSGIYNEQFF.

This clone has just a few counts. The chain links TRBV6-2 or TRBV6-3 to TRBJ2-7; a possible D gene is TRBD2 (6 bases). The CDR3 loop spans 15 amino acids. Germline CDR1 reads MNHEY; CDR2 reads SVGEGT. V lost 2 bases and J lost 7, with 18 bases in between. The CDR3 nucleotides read TGTGCCAGCAGTTACAACCCACCGGGGGTCTCGGAGCAGTACTTC. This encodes CASSYNPPGVSEQYF.

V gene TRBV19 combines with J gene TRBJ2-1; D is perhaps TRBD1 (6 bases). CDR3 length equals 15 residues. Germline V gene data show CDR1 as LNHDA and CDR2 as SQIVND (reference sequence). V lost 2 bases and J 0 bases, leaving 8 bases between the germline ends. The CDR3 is CASSIQGHSYNEQFF. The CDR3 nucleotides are TGTGCCAGTAGTATACAGGGGCACTCCTACAATGAGCAGTTCTTC.

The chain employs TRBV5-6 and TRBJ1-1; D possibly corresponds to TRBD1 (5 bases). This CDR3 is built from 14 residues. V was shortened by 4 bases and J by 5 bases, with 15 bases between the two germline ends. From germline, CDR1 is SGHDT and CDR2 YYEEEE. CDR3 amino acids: CASSPTGRRTEAFF. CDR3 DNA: TGTGCCAGCAGCCCCACAGGAAGGAGAACTGAAGCTTTCTTT.

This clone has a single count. CDR3 bases: TGTGCCAGCAGTTGGGGCATTAACACTGAAGCTTTCTTT. The encoded protein is CASSWGINTEAFF. V usage is TRBV7-8 and J usage is TRBJ1-1, with a tentative D call TRBD1 (5 bases). The V and J ends lost 6 bases and 2 bases respectively, with 10 bases between them. This CDR3 contains 13 residues. The germline gives CDR1 SGHVS, CDR2 FQNEAQ.

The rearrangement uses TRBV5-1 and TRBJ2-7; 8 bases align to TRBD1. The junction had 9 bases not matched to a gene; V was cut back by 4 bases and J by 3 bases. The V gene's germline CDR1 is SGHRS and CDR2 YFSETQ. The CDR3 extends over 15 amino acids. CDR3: CASSIWTGTGYEQYF. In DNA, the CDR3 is TGCGCCAGCAGCATATGGACAGGGACAGGCTACGAGCAGTACTTC.

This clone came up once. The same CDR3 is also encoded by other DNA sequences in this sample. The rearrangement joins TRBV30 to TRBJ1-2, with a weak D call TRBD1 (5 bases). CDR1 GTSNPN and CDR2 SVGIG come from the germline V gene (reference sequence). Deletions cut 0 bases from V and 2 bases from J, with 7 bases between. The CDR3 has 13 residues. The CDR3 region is CAWSVQANYGYTF. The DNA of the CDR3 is TGTGCCTGGAGTGTACAGGCCAACTATGGCTACACCTTC.

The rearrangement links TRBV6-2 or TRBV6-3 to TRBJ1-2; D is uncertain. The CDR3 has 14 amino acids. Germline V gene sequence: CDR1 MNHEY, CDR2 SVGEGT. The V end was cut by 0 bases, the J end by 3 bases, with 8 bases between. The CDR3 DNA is TGTGCCAGCAGTTACTCGATAGGAGACTATGGCTACACCTTC. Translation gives CASSYSIGDYGYTF.

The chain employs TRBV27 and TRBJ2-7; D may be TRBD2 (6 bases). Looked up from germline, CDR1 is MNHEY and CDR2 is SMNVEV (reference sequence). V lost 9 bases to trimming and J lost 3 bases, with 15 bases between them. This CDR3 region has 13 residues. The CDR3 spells CARMTSELYEQYF. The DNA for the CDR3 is TGTGCCAGGATGACTAGTGAACTCTACGAGCAGTACTTC.

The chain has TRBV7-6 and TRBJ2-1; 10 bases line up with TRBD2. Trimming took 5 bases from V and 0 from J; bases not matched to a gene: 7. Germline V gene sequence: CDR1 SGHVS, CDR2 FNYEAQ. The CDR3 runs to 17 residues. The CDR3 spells CASSPRASGGSYNEQFF. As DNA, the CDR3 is TGTGCCAGCAGCCCCCGGGCTAGCGGGGGCTCCTACAATGAGCAGTTCTTC.

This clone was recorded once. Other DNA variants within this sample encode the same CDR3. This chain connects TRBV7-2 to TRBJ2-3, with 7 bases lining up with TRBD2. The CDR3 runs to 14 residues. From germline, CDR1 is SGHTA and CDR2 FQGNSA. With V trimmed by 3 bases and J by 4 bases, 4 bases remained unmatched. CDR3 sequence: CASSLTSFPDTQYF. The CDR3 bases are TGTGCCAGCAGCTTGACTAGCTTTCCAGATACGCAGTATTTT.

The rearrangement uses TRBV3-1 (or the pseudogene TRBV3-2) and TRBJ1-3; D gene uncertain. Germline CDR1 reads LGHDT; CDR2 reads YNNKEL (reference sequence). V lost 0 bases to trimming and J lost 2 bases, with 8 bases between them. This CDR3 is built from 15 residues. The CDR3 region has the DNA TGTGCCAGCAGCCAAGACGGGGTACCTGGAAACACCATATATTTT. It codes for CASSQDGVPGNTIYF.

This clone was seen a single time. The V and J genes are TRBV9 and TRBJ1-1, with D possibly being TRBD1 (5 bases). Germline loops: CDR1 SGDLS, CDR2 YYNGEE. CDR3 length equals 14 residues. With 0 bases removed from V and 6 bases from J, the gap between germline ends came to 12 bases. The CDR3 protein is CASSVESGASEAFF. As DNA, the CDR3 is TGTGCCAGCAGCGTAGAGTCTGGGGCTTCTGAAGCTTTCTTT.

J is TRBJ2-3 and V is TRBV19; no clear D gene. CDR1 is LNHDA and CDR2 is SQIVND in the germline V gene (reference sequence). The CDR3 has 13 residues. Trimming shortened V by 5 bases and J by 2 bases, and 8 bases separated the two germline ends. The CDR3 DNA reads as TGTGCCAGTAGTCTAATCCACACAGATACGCAGTATTTT. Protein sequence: CASSLIHTDTQYF.

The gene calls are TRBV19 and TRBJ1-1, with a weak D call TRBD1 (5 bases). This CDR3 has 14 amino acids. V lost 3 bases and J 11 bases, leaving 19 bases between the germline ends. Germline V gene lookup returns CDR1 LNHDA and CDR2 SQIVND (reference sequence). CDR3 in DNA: TGTGCCAGTAGTATCCCTCTCGGAAGACAGAGGGCTTTCTTT. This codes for CASSIPLGRQRAFF.